What follows are 23 T cell receptor beta chains derived from one specimen sequenced in a study of blood T cell repertoires in COVID-19. Measured with immunoSEQ multiplex PCR; TCRdb has only the in-frame clones, and not every one. The sample lists some 260,000 clones, about 80% occurring once. Sequenced input: peripheral blood. The receptors were gathered from a woman of 80 years or more with acute or convalescent COVID-19.

V and J are TRBV2 and TRBJ2-3; 7 bases are a match to TRBD1. CDR1 is SNHLY, CDR2 FYNNEI, per germline. The J segment lost 6 bases and the V segment lost 2 bases, leaving 2 bases of the junction unmatched. This CDR3 is 13 amino acids long. CDR3 sequence reads: CASSERGPDTQYF. The CDR3 region has the DNA TGTGCCAGCAGTGAAAGGGGGCCGGATACGCAGTATTTT.

The chain combines TRBV19 with TRBJ1-5; D is perhaps TRBD1 (5 bases). The CDR3 is 14 residues long. Trimming cost V 3 bases and J 7 bases, with 13 bases left between them. Germline V gives CDR1 LNHDA, CDR2 SQIVND (reference sequence). CDR3 amino acids: CASSISLGAQPQHF. The CDR3 nucleotides read TGTGCCAGTAGTATCTCGCTTGGGGCCCAGCCCCAGCATTTT.

V usage is TRBV19 and J usage is TRBJ2-5; D might be TRBD1 (6 bases). This CDR3 contains 15 residues. V was trimmed by 1 base and J by 4 bases, leaving 13 bases between them. In germline, CDR1 is LNHDA, CDR2 SQIVND (reference sequence). The CDR3 nucleotides are TGTGCCAGTAGTATAGGAGCACAGGGCGGAGAGACCCAGTACTTC. This gives the protein CASSIGAQGGETQYF. The variable domain in full, completed from reference TRBV19 and TRBJ2-5, reads DGGITQSPKYLFRKEGQNVTLSCEQNLNHDAMYWYRQDPGQGLRLIYYSQIVNDFQKGDIAEGYSVSREKKESFPLTVTSAQKNPTAFYLCASSIGAQGGETQYFGPGTRLLVL.

The chain couples TRBV11-2 to TRBJ2-5; D is possibly TRBD1 (5 bases). Trimming removed 1 base at V and 4 bases at J, with 13 bases between. CDR1 and CDR2 from the germline V gene are SGHAT and FQNNGV. The CDR3 spans 15 residues. CDR3 region: CASSLGWGVSETQYF. The CDR3 nucleotides read TGTGCCAGCAGCTTAGGATGGGGCGTCTCAGAGACCCAGTACTTC.

The chain uses TRBV6-1 and TRBJ1-5; TRBD1 agrees at 7 bases. The CDR3 is made up of 14 amino acids. Germline V gives CDR1 MNHNS, CDR2 SASEGT. Trimming cost V 3 bases and J 9 bases; bases outside gene matches: 8. The CDR3 protein is CASSETGIRRPQHF. The CDR3, as DNA: TGTGCCAGCAGTGAGACAGGGATTAGAAGGCCCCAGCATTTT.

The chain joins TRBV12-3 or TRBV12-4 to TRBJ2-7; TRBD2 matches 7 bases. The CDR3 is 13 residues long. V trimming: 6 bases; J trimming: 3 bases; junction bases outside the gene matches: 5. The CDR3 spells CASSTSENYEQYF. The CDR3 bases are TGTGCCAGCAGCACTAGCGAAAACTACGAGCAGTACTTC.

V and J are TRBV4-1 and TRBJ2-1; D possibly corresponds to TRBD1 (6 bases). Germline V gene sequence: CDR1 MGHRA, CDR2 YSYEKL. The CDR3 runs 17 residues. Trimming removed 6 bases from V and 0 bases from J, with 18 bases in between. The CDR3 spells CASSQLYRESSYNEQFF. The CDR3 coding sequence is TGCGCCAGCAGTCAACTTTACAGGGAGAGCTCCTACAATGAGCAGTTCTTC.

This clone occurred a few times. The chain carries TRBV30 and TRBJ2-7; 9 positions match TRBD2. The CDR3 has 12 residues. The V gene's germline CDR1 is GTSNPN and CDR2 SVGIG (reference sequence). Unmatched junction bases numbered 1, after V lost 4 bases and J lost 3 bases. Written as DNA, the CDR3 is TGTGCCTGGAATAGCGGGGGCTACGAGCAGTACTTC. Translating it yields CAWNSGGYEQYF.

Details on this clone: At the DNA level, this CDR3 is encoded by other sequences in the same sample as well. The chain is built from TRBV5-1 and TRBJ1-2, with D perhaps matching TRBD1 (5 bases). The CDR3 covers 14 residues. The germline V gene encodes CDR1 SGHRS and CDR2 YFSETQ. V was clipped by 2 bases and J by 4 bases, with 12 bases between them. CDR3 amino acids: CASSLGQGGYGYTF. The CDR3 bases are TGCGCCAGCAGCTTAGGCCAGGGTGGCTATGGCTACACCTTC.

The CDR3 loop reads CASSQGAGLGQETQYF. Here the CDR3 DNA reads TGTGCCAGCAGCCAAGGGGCGGGACTAGGACAAGAGACCCAGTACTTC. The V call is TRBV14, the J call TRBJ2-5, with TRBD2 identical over 8 bases. Germline assignment: CDR1 SGHDN and CDR2 FVKESK. The CDR3 contains 16 residues. V lost 1 base to trimming and J lost 2 bases; unmatched junction nucleotides: 6.

V is TRBV19 and J is TRBJ1-3; tentatively, D is TRBD1 (5 bases). CDR3 size: 14 residues. V lost 2 bases to trimming and J lost 4 bases, with 9 bases between them. CDR1 is LNHDA and CDR2 is SQIVND in the germline V gene (reference sequence). The CDR3 DNA reads TGTGCCAGTAGTATACAGGGAAAGGGAAACACCATATATTTT. Its translation: CASSIQGKGNTIYF.

This clone was seen a handful of times. The chain recombines TRBV27 with TRBJ2-1, with D perhaps matching TRBD1 (8 bases). The germline V gene encodes CDR1 MNHEY and CDR2 SMNVEV (reference sequence). Trimming took 4 bases from V and 10 from J, leaving 14 bases between them. The CDR3 extends over 13 amino acids. The DNA of the CDR3 is TGTGCCAGCAGTTGGGGAGGGGACAGGGAGCAGTTCTTC. Protein product: CASSWGGDREQFF.

The chain combines TRBV24-1 with TRBJ2-1; 10 positions match TRBD2. Germline assignment: CDR1 KGHDR and CDR2 SFDVKD. After removal of 5 bases from V and 6 bases from J, the junction contained 6 bases not matched to a gene. The CDR3 is 15 residues long. The chain's CDR3 is CATSASLAGANEQFF. In DNA form, the CDR3 reads TGTGCCACCAGTGCCTCTCTAGCGGGAGCCAATGAGCAGTTCTTC.

The chain has TRBV9 and TRBJ2-2; 9 bases align to TRBD1. Germline CDR1 SGDLS, CDR2 YYNGEE. The CDR3 consists of 14 residues. V gave up 4 bases and J gave up 6 bases; unmatched junction bases: 4. CDR3 sequence: CASSWTGAPGELFF. The CDR3 DNA follows: TGTGCCAGCAGCTGGACAGGGGCCCCCGGGGAGCTGTTTTTT.

This chain joins TRBV12-3 or TRBV12-4 and TRBJ1-4, with a weak D call TRBD1 (6 bases). The CDR3 is 13 amino acids. V lost 4 bases and J lost 8, with 11 bases in between. This CDR3 is CASSSNRAEKLFF. CDR3 nucleotides: TGTGCCAGCAGTTCCAACAGGGCGGAAAAACTGTTTTTT.

The chain combines TRBV3-1 (or the pseudogene TRBV3-2) with TRBJ1-1, with D perhaps matching TRBD1 (6 bases). The germline CDR1 and CDR2 sequences are LGHDT and YNNKEL (reference sequence). This CDR3 region has 17 residues. V was cut by 1 base and J by 1 base, with 16 bases left in between. DNA of the CDR3: TGTGCCAGCAGCCAAGTCCTAACGGGACACCCGAACACTGAAGCTTTCTTT. Its protein is CASSQVLTGHPNTEAFF.

The J gene is TRBJ2-1, the V gene TRBV6-5; 7 bases line up with TRBD1. The trim removed 4 bases at V and 12 bases at J, leaving 6 bases unmatched. CDR3 length: 12 residues. Germline CDR1 is MNHEY and CDR2 is SVGAGI. The CDR3 bases are TGTGCCAGCAGTTCAACAGGGGCCCGGCAGTTCTTC. This codes for CASSSTGARQFF.

Regarding this clone: Additional DNA sequences in this sample encode the identical CDR3. The genes are TRBV5-5 and TRBJ1-1; D not certain. Trimming took 0 bases from V and 1 from J, leaving 4 bases between them. CDR1 is SGHKS, CDR2 YYEKEE, per germline (reference sequence). This CDR3 has 13 amino acids. The CDR3 sequence: CASSLDRNTEAFF. CDR3 coding DNA: TGTGCCAGCAGCTTGGATCGGAACACTGAAGCTTTCTTT.

This chain's CDR3 is CAISESSWRNNQPQHF. As DNA, the CDR3 is TGTGCCATCAGTGAGTCGAGTTGGCGGAACAATCAGCCCCAGCATTTT. V gene TRBV10-3 combines with J gene TRBJ1-5; D gene ambiguous. V was cut by 0 bases and J by 3 bases, with 12 bases left in between. CDR1 is ENHRY, CDR2 SYGVKD, per germline. The CDR3 length is 16 residues.

The chain employs TRBV3-1 (or the pseudogene TRBV3-2) and TRBJ2-5, with 8 nucleotides matching TRBD2. CDR3 length: 14 amino acids. The germline CDR1 and CDR2 sequences are LGHDT and YNNKEL (reference sequence). V gave up 1 base and J gave up 4 bases; unmatched junction bases: 2. This CDR3 reads CASSQGTSIETQYF. The CDR3, as DNA: TGTGCCAGCAGCCAAGGGACTAGCATAGAGACCCAGTACTTC.

CDR3 protein: CASSPVDGKSYEQYF. The CDR3 DNA is TGTGCCAGCAGCCCCGTCGACGGGAAGTCCTACGAGCAGTACTTC. This chain links TRBV28 with TRBJ2-7; tentative D call: TRBD2 (5 bases). The length of the CDR3 is 15 residues. The germline V and J ends were trimmed by 6 bases and 1 base, with 16 bases remaining between them. Germline CDR1 reads MDHEN; CDR2 reads SYDVKM.

The V gene is TRBV11-2, the J gene TRBJ2-1; 7 bases agree with TRBD2. The CDR3 covers 15 residues. V was clipped by 3 bases and J by 1 base; unmatched bases: 3. Germline CDR1 is SGHAT and CDR2 is FQNNGV. CDR3 in amino acids: CASSLGGASYNEQFF. CDR3 DNA sequence: TGTGCCAGCAGCTTGGGAGGGGCATCCTACAATGAGCAGTTCTTC.

As DNA, the CDR3 is TGTGCCAGCAGTTTAGAGGGGAGGGATGGCTACACCTTC. Protein: CASSLEGRDGYTF. This chain links TRBV27 with TRBJ1-2, with a possible D match to TRBD1 (5 bases). Germline V CDR1 and CDR2: MNHEY, SMNVEV (reference sequence). The germline V and J ends were trimmed by 2 bases and 6 bases, with 10 bases remaining between them. CDR3 size: 13 residues.